The 4 T cell receptor beta chains presented below share a single source sample, sequenced in a study of blood T cell repertoires in COVID-19. The protocol was immunoSEQ multiplex PCR, while the TCRdb copy is restricted to in-frame clones and leaves out a portion. The table lists hundreds of thousands of clones, 70% to 90% of them singletons. The sequencing input was PBMCs or T cells enriched from blood (not recorded which). The receptors were gathered from a woman between 50 and 59 years old with acute COVID-19.

The chain combines TRBV5-1 with TRBJ1-3, with 9 bases aligning to TRBD1. The CDR3 consists of 17 residues. The germline V gene has CDR1 SGHRS and CDR2 YFSETQ. V gave up 1 base and J gave up 1 base; unmatched junction bases: 6. CDR3 protein: CASSLQQGALSGNTIYF. CDR3 bases: TGCGCCAGCAGCTTGCAACAGGGGGCATTATCTGGAAACACCATATATTTT. The full variable domain, rest sourced from reference TRBV5-1 and TRBJ1-3, is KAGVTQTPRYLIKTRGQQVTLSCSPISGHRSVSWYQQTPGQGLQFLFEYFSETQRNKGNFPGRFSGRQFSNSRSEMNVSTLELGDSALYLCASSLQQGALSGNTIYFGEGSWLTVV.

CDR3 sequence reads: CASSSGTLYGYTF. The CDR3 DNA sequence: TGTGCCAGCAGTTCTGGGACACTCTATGGCTACACCTTC. The V call is TRBV12-3 or TRBV12-4, the J call TRBJ1-2, with D maybe TRBD1 (6 bases). The CDR3 has 13 residues. Trimming took 4 bases from V and 4 from J, leaving 10 bases between them.

The genes are TRBV11-2 and TRBJ1-4; possibly TRBD1 for D (5 bases). Germline lookup yields CDR1 SGHAT and CDR2 FQNNGV. The CDR3 spans 15 residues. V lost 6 bases and J lost 0, with 11 bases in between. CDR3 sequence reads: CASRPRRATNEKLFF. The CDR3 nucleotides are TGTGCCAGCAGGCCTCGCAGGGCAACTAATGAAAAACTGTTTTTT.

V gene TRBV3-1 (or the pseudogene TRBV3-2) combines with J gene TRBJ2-7; TRBD2 is a possible D gene (6 bases). V was pared by 6 bases and J by 2 bases, with 14 bases between. This CDR3 contains 14 residues. Germline CDR1 reads LGHDT; CDR2 reads YNNKEL (reference sequence). DNA for the CDR3: TGTGCCAGCAGTCCGGGACTGGGAACCTACGAGCAGTACTTC. Protein product: CASSPGLGTYEQYF.